The text below deals with one TCR beta chain. The antigen is undetermined. This specimen belongs to a study of post-analysis software for immune sequencing data. Study-wide points: Among multiple sclerosis patients, normalized Chao1 diversity was significantly below that of controls. About 5 TRBV segments occurring more often in patients than controls included TRBV5-6, TRBV5-1 and TRBV20-1.

cDNA libraries of TCR beta carried unique molecular identifiers. Out of roughly 0.85 to 11 million T cells, a few hundred thousand cDNA molecules were generated. MiXCR, applied by TCRdb to the PCR reads, yields one record per CDR3 protein. The data show about 400,000 distinct CDR3 sequences, with roughly 36% seen just once and around 15% held by the top ten. The length of the CDR3 is 17 residues. The chain couples TRBV21-1 to TRBJ2-7; TRBD1 is the table's D call, not checked against the DNA. TRBV21-1 is an annotated pseudogene. The sequence was collected from a girl aged 5-17 years with multiple sclerosis. Sequenced material: blood. CDR3 region: CASSKGFGRGWAYEQYF. The CDR3 nucleotides are TGTGCCAGCAGCAAAGGTTTTGGAAGGGGGTGGGCCTACGAGCAGTACTTC.